A selection of T cell receptor beta chains follows, all from one sample in a study of beta chain features in type 1 diabetes. The protocol was immunoSEQ multiplex PCR, while the TCRdb copy is restricted to in-frame clones and leaves out a portion. Altogether around 190,000 clones are present, about 13% being singletons, with the ten largest covering 0.6% to 0.8%. Sequences were obtained from central memory CD4+ T cells from blood. Receptor source: a woman under 30 in good health. Both conserved end residues are part of each CDR3. The D gene is left open where the match is weak. Clone size, where shown, is once, few, many, or a class for clones that have expanded.

D	V	J	size	DNA	CDR3
TRBD2	TRBV30	TRBJ2-3	few	TGTGCCTGGCACTTCGGGGCGGGAGGGACAGATACGCAGTATTTT	CAWHFGAGGTDTQYF
TRBD1	TRBV7-8	TRBJ2-2	.	TGTGCCAGCAGCACACGACGCAAGACAGGGGCGGGAACCGGGGAGCTGTTTTTT	CASSTRRKTGAGTGELFF
.	TRBV9	TRBJ2-1	few	TGTGCCAGCAGCGAATCAGCGGGACAATACTACAATGAGCAGTTCTTC	CASSESAGQYYNEQFF
.	TRBV5-1	TRBJ2-1	few	TGCGCCAGCAGCTCAAACAATGAGCAGTTCTTC	CASSSNNEQFF
.	TRBV28	TRBJ2-7	few	TGTGCCAGCATCCCGGGACAACGACTCTACGAGCAGTACTTC	CASIPGQRLYEQYF
TRBD1	TRBV29-1	TRBJ2-1	.	TGCAGCGTTGAAGATCTTTACGACAGGGGAGGAGAGCAGTTCTTC	CSVEDLYDRGGEQFF
TRBD1	TRBV7-9	TRBJ2-7	few	TGTGCCAGCAGCTCCGTCCAACAGGGGTACGAGCAGTACTTC	CASSSVQQGYEQYF
TRBD2	TRBV27	TRBJ2-7	.	TGTGCCAGCAGTTTTTACACTAGCGGGAGACACGAGCAGTACTTC	CASSFYTSGRHEQYF
.	TRBV30	TRBJ1-5	.	TGTGCCTGGAGTCCTGACACCAATCAGCCCCAGCATTTT	CAWSPDTNQPQHF
.	TRBV2	TRBJ1-1	.	TGTGCCAGCAGGAGAGTGAATGGGAACACTGAAGCTTTCTTT	CASRRVNGNTEAFF
TRBD2	TRBV2	TRBJ2-2	few	TGTGCCAGCAGTCCGGGACTAGCGCCCGTCGGGGAGCTGTTTTTT	CASSPGLAPVGELFF
.	TRBV4-3	TRBJ2-2	.	TGCGCCAGCAGCCCTCTGGGCCTAAACACCGGGGAGCTGTTTTTT	CASSPLGLNTGELFF
TRBD1	TRBV5-1	TRBJ2-7	.	TGCGCCAGCAGCTACCGGGACAGATACTACGAGCAGTACTTC	CASSYRDRYYEQYF
TRBD1	TRBV7-9	TRBJ2-1	.	TGTGCCAGCAGCTCATCCGGGACAGGGGGCCATAATGAGCAGTTCTTC	CASSSSGTGGHNEQFF
.	TRBV6-9	TRBJ2-6	.	TGTGCCAGCATTCTTGGGCCCCGCGCTGGGGCCAACGTCCTGACTTTC	CASILGPRAGANVLTF
TRBD1	TRBV7-3	TRBJ1-2	.	TGTGCCAGCAGCCCGACTGGACAGGGGACGCAGGGCTACACCTTC	CASSPTGQGTQGYTF
.	TRBV6-5	TRBJ2-4	.	TGTGCCAGAGGAGAGACTGGCAAAAACATTCAGTACTTC	CARGETGKNIQYF
TRBD1	TRBV6-4	TRBJ1-2	.	TGTGCCAGCAGAGCCGGGACAGGGGATGGCTACACCTTC	CASRAGTGDGYTF
TRBD1	TRBV5-4	TRBJ2-7	.	TGTGCCAGCAGCGCCCCGGGACAGAGCTCCTACGAGCAGTACTTC	CASSAPGQSSYEQYF
.	TRBV7-2	TRBJ2-7	few	TGTGCCAGCAGCTCCCGGCGGGCCTTTTACGAGCAGTACTTC	CASSSRRAFYEQYF
TRBD2	TRBV29-1	TRBJ2-2	.	TGCAGCGTTGTTTCGGGGGGTGACGGGGAGCTGTTTTTT	CSVVSGGDGELFF
TRBD2	TRBV9	TRBJ2-1	few	TGTGCCAGCAGCGTAGGAATAACGGGACTAAGCTCCTACAATGAGCAGTTCTTC	CASSVGITGLSSYNEQFF
.	TRBV5-1	TRBJ2-2	.	TGCGCCAGCAGCCCGAGTCTTACCGGGGAGCTGTTTTTT	CASSPSLTGELFF
TRBD1	TRBV7-9	TRBJ2-3	.	TGTGCCAGCAGCTTCGGACAGGGAAGGACAGATACGCAGTATTTT	CASSFGQGRTDTQYF
TRBD1	TRBV7-9	TRBJ1-4	.	TGTGCCAGCAGCCAAGATCCCCCACGACAGGGGCGCGATGAAAAACTGTTTTTT	CASSQDPPRQGRDEKLFF
.	TRBV6-5	TRBJ1-2	.	TGTGCCAGCAGTTCGTACAGGGCTTTCTATGGCTACACCTTC	CASSSYRAFYGYTF
.	TRBV7-9	TRBJ2-7	few	TGTGCCAGCAGCCGTACGAGACAGACCTACGAGCAGTACTTC	CASSRTRQTYEQYF
.	TRBV5-1	TRBJ2-2	.	TGCGCCAGCAGCTTGGACGGGGATACCGGGGAGCTGTTTTTT	CASSLDGDTGELFF
TRBD2	TRBV7-2	TRBJ2-7	few	TGTGCCAGCAGCTTAGCTTTGCAGCGGGACCCCTACGAGCAGTACTTC	CASSLALQRDPYEQYF
.	TRBV6-5	TRBJ2-7	.	TGTGCCAGCAGCCCCATGAGGGCGAGCTCCTACGAGCAGTACTTC	CASSPMRASSYEQYF
.	TRBV15	TRBJ2-3	.	TGTGCCACCAGCAGAACCCCCAACGTTGACCGACTCACAGATACGCAGTATTTT	CATSRTPNVDRLTDTQYF
TRBD2	TRBV4-3	TRBJ2-1	.	TGCGCCAGCAGCCCCTCCAGAGTAGCGGGAACAACCGAGCAGTTCTTC	CASSPSRVAGTTEQFF
.	TRBV30	TRBJ2-5	few	TGTGCCTGGAGCGTACAAGAGACCCAGTACTTC	CAWSVQETQYF
.	TRBV30	TRBJ2-7	.	TGTGCCTTCGGGACCTACGAGCAGTACTTC	CAFGTYEQYF
TRBD1	TRBV7-9	TRBJ1-4	few	TGTGCCAGCAGCTTGACAGGGGACGGGAATGAAAAACTGTTTTTT	CASSLTGDGNEKLFF
.	TRBV5-1	TRBJ2-6	few	TGCGCCAGCGGGGGGTCTTCTTTCTCTGGGGCCAACGTCCTGACTTTC	CASGGSSFSGANVLTF
.	TRBV5-6	TRBJ2-5	few	TGTGCCAGCAGCTTGGGGCTGCAAGAGACCCAGTACTTC	CASSLGLQETQYF
.	TRBV10-1	TRBJ2-1	few	TGCGCCAGCAGTGAGTCGCGAGCGGACCGGAACAATGAGCAGTTCTTC	CASSESRADRNNEQFF
.	TRBV4-1	TRBJ2-2	few	TGCGCCAGCAGCCAATATAACACCGGGGAGCTGTTTTTT	CASSQYNTGELFF
.	TRBV11-2	TRBJ1-1	once	TGTGCCAGCAGACCAACAGGAACGGGAGCTTTCTTT	CASRPTGTGAFF